The 16 T cell receptor beta chains given below trace back to one sample, sequenced in a study of vaccination and CD4 T cells after COVID-19. No cognate antigen is known for these TCRs. Cultured CD4+ T-cell DNA underwent Oncomine TCR Beta short-read sequencing. Using its own MiXCR run on the PCR reads, TCRdb lists one record per CDR3 protein. The sample includes a few thousand distinct CDR3 sequences, around 50% of them seen just once. Described treatment: approximately nine-day PBMC culture with coronavirus spike peptide pools or control peptides (ViraFEST assay). Sequenced: CD4+ T cells from blood, cultured in vitro. The source is a human donor who had recovered from COVID-19.

The V call is TRBV6-1, the J call TRBJ1-5, with 7 bases aligning to TRBD1. Per germline, CDR1 MNHNS and CDR2 SASEGT. With V trimmed by 7 bases and J by 5 bases, 11 bases remained unmatched. This CDR3 comprises 15 residues. The CDR3 here is CASTEDRPDHQPQHF. The CDR3 DNA is TGTGCCAGCACAGAGGACAGGCCGGACCATCAGCCCCAGCATTTT.

This sequence joins TRBV20-1 and TRBJ2-5; maybe TRBD2 (6 bases). V lost 5 bases to trimming and J lost 0 bases, with 13 bases between them. The CDR3 covers 14 residues. CDR1 and CDR2 from the germline V gene are DFQATT and SNEGSKA (reference sequence). CDR3 sequence (DNA): TGCAGTGCTGGCCGGGGGTGGTACCAAGAGACCCAGTACTTC. It codes for CSAGRGWYQETQYF.

The chain is built from TRBV20-1 and TRBJ1-5, with 9 bases that match TRBD1. Germline V gene sequence: CDR1 DFQATT, CDR2 SNEGSKA (reference sequence). With 5 bases clipped from V and 16 bases from J, the junction kept 12 bases outside the gene matches. This CDR3 region has 12 residues. CDR3 DNA sequence: TGCAGTGCTTCGATTACAGGGGGCCCCGGCCATTTT. This codes for CSASITGGPGHF.

The gene calls are TRBV27 and TRBJ1-2, with D maybe TRBD1 (6 bases). Germline V gene lookup returns CDR1 MNHEY and CDR2 SMNVEV (reference sequence). V dropped 11 bases and J dropped 4 bases, with 20 bases sitting between them. The CDR3 is 14 residues long. The CDR3 reads CADRRGRGPYGYTF. CDR3 sequence (DNA): TGTGCCGACCGGAGGGGCAGGGGTCCCTATGGCTACACCTTC.

The chain uses TRBV6-5 and TRBJ1-2; D remains unclear. The ends were cut back, 3 bases at V and 2 bases at J, with 4 bases in the middle. The CDR3 runs 12 residues. Per the germline V gene, CDR1 is MNHEY and CDR2 is SVGAGI. Written as DNA, the CDR3 is TGTGCCAGCAGTTATGCGAACTATGGCTACACCTTC. It codes for CASSYANYGYTF.

This chain links TRBV28 with TRBJ1-2; the D is unclear. Per germline, CDR1 MDHEN and CDR2 SYDVKM. This CDR3 has 12 residues. V dropped 11 bases and J dropped 4 bases, with 14 bases sitting between them. The CDR3 sequence is CAAGSRGYGYTF. The CDR3, as DNA: TGTGCCGCGGGTTCGCGGGGCTATGGCTACACCTTC.

This clonotype appeared a few times. The V and J genes are TRBV20-1 and TRBJ1-2; TRBD1 might be the D (6 bases). Germline V gives CDR1 DFQATT, CDR2 SNEGSKA (reference sequence). Trimming removed 8 bases at V and 4 bases at J, with 11 bases between. The CDR3 covers 11 residues. Written as DNA, the CDR3 is TGCAGTAACGAGGGGGGCTATGGCTACACCTTC. Protein: CSNEGGYGYTF.

V gene TRBV6-4 combines with J gene TRBJ1-2; no firm D call. This CDR3 is 13 amino acids long. The V gene lost 2 bases and the J gene lost 4 bases, with 8 bases spanning the gap. CDR1 is MRHNA and CDR2 is SNTAGT in the germline V gene. The CDR3, as DNA: TGTGCCAGCAGTGACCATGGTCCCTATGGCTACACCTTC. Encoded protein: CASSDHGPYGYTF.

This clonotype came up a few times. The chain employs TRBV15 and TRBJ1-5; D may be TRBD1 (5 bases). Germline assignment: CDR1 LNHNV and CDR2 YYDKDF (reference sequence). This CDR3 is built from 16 residues. V was pared by 0 bases and J by 6 bases, with 15 bases between. The CDR3, as DNA: TGTGCCACCAGCAGAGACCGGGCAGGCGGGGGTCAGCCCCAGCATTTT. Its translation: CATSRDRAGGGQPQHF.

J is TRBJ2-5 and V is TRBV5-4; tentatively, D is TRBD2 (6 bases). V was shortened by 0 bases and J by 2 bases, with 11 bases between the two germline ends. Germline lookup yields CDR1 SGHNT and CDR2 YYREEE (reference sequence). The CDR3 contains 15 residues. The CDR3 region has the DNA TGTGCCAGCAGCTTGGGTCGGGGGATGCAAGAGACCCAGTACTTC. It translates to CASSLGRGMQETQYF.

This chain uses TRBV7-8 with TRBJ2-7; D uncertain. The V end was cut by 5 bases, the J end by 4 bases, with 12 bases between. Germline V lookup: CDR1 SGHVS, CDR2 FQNEAQ. The CDR3 is 13 residues long. The CDR3 DNA reads as TGTGCCAGCAGCAACCCTGGGCCTTACGAGCAGTACTTC. Its protein product is CASSNPGPYEQYF.

The rearrangement uses TRBV7-6 and TRBJ2-7; D not certain. Trimming cost V 10 bases and J 2 bases, with 3 bases left between them. This CDR3 has 9 residues. Germline CDR1 reads SGHVS; CDR2 reads FNYEAQ. The CDR3 sequence: CAIAYEQYF. Written as DNA, the CDR3 is TGTGCCATCGCCTACGAGCAGTACTTC.

This clonotype was observed a handful of times. The rearrangement uses TRBV20-1 and TRBJ2-5; possible D gene TRBD1, 6 bases. CDR3 length equals 15 residues. The germline V and J ends were trimmed by 0 bases and 2 bases, with 13 bases remaining between them. Germline assignment: CDR1 DFQATT and CDR2 SNEGSKA (reference sequence). As DNA, the CDR3 is TGCAGTGCTAGAGATGGGGGCACTACGCAAGAGACCCAGTACTTC. As protein: CSARDGGTTQETQYF.

This clonotype was seen only once. The chain couples TRBV12-3 or TRBV12-4 to TRBJ2-5, with unresolved D. This CDR3 is 12 amino acids long. The V end lost 8 bases, the J end lost 1 base, and 8 bases lay between the germline ends. The CDR3 sequence: CASGVVQETQYF. The CDR3 DNA is TGTGCCAGCGGGGTGGTCCAAGAGACCCAGTACTTC.

This chain connects TRBV6-4 to TRBJ1-2, with D tentatively TRBD1 (6 bases). Germline V CDR1 and CDR2: MRHNA, SNTAGT. The CDR3 is 14 amino acids. With 4 bases removed from V and 4 bases from J, the gap between germline ends came to 13 bases. CDR3 region: CASSATTGPYGYTF. CDR3 nucleotides: TGTGCCAGCAGTGCCACCACAGGGCCCTATGGCTACACCTTC.

The gene calls are TRBV20-1 and TRBJ2-5, with D perhaps TRBD2 (6 bases). The germline V gene encodes CDR1 DFQATT and CDR2 SNEGSKA (reference sequence). Deletions cut 3 bases from V and 4 bases from J, with 12 bases between. CDR3 length: 13 amino acids. The CDR3, as DNA: TGCAGTGCTAGGCGGGGAGGCGTAGAGACCCAGTACTTC. Translated: CSARRGGVETQYF.